One T cell receptor beta chain is described in this entry. As yet, its antigen is unknown. These data are taken from a study of post-analysis software for immune sequencing data. Overall study: In terms of disease course, relapsing-remitting, secondary progressive and progressive-relapsing multiple sclerosis were included. Study observations and caveats: Same-batch preparations were strongly co-clustered by F measure. Patients with multiple sclerosis recorded significantly lower normalized Chao1 diversity than controls, the study found.

Every TCR beta cDNA library bore unique molecular identifiers. There were about 1 to 10 million T cells, and approximately 480,000 cDNA molecules came from them. TCRdb passed the PCR reads through MiXCR, listing each CDR3 protein once. The data show approximately 770,000 distinct CDR3 sequences, just over 45% seen once. The sequence came from a girl between 5 and 17 years old with multiple sclerosis. Sequencing used blood.

This CDR3 reads CASSHPGPANTEAFF. CDR3 sequence (DNA): TGCGCCAGCAGCCATCCCGGGCCTGCGAACACTGAAGCTTTCTTT. The chain combines TRBV5-1 with TRBJ1-1; D is ambiguous. V gave up 4 bases and J gave up 1 base, with 14 bases separating them. Germline V lookup: CDR1 SGHRS, CDR2 YFSETQ. The CDR3 covers 15 residues.